Below, 28 T cell receptor beta chains from the same sample are listed, as sequenced in a study of cytomegalovirus exposure and HLA in healthy donors. Use of 60 Vbeta and 13 Jbeta primers characterized the PCR. Assay used: immunoSEQ multiplex PCR; TCRdb lists only in-frame clones, some missing. This table has some 200,000 clones, roughly 9.5% appearing once. The sequenced material came from PBMCs. These receptor sequences come from a woman aged 25 to 45 in good health and CMV-seropositive.

This chain links TRBV6-6 with TRBJ2-1, with 14 positions matching TRBD2. The CDR3 sequence is 15 residues long. V gave up 0 bases and J gave up 12 bases; unmatched junction bases: 4. Germline V gene data show CDR1 as MNHNY and CDR2 as SVGAGI (reference sequence). In nucleotides, the CDR3 is TGTGCCAGCAGTTACTCGGGACTAGCGGGAGTTTGGCAGTTCTTC. Amino acids: CASSYSGLAGVWQFF.

This clone was seen a few times. V is TRBV27 and J is TRBJ1-1; the D gene is possibly TRBD1 (6 bases). The CDR3 has 16 residues. Per the germline V gene, CDR1 is MNHEY and CDR2 is SMNVEV (reference sequence). V was cut by 3 bases and J by 11 bases, with 25 bases left in between. The CDR3 nucleotides read TGTGCCAGCAGTTTTGGGGGAATGGGGACACTCCGCGGGGCTTTCTTT. Translating it yields CASSFGGMGTLRGAFF.

V is TRBV6-5 and J is TRBJ2-1, with TRBD2 matching over 7 bases. The V segment lost 9 bases and the J segment 7 bases; nucleotides outside the gene matches: 15. CDR3 length: 15 amino acids. Per germline, CDR1 MNHEY and CDR2 SVGAGI. The CDR3 DNA reads as TGTGCCAGTACCAGTCTTGGTGGGAGGGGAAATGAGCAGTTCTTC. Translation: CASTSLGGRGNEQFF.

The rearrangement joins TRBV18 to TRBJ2-2; D is ambiguous. Germline CDR1 is KGHSH and CDR2 is LQKENI. V was clipped by 0 bases and J by 3 bases, with 5 bases between them. The CDR3 totals 14 residues. The CDR3 reads CASSPPEYTGELFF. CDR3 nucleotides: TGTGCCAGCTCACCACCTGAGTACACCGGGGAGCTGTTTTTT.

The chain is built from TRBV25-1 and TRBJ1-3, with 8 bases matching TRBD1. The CDR3 totals 14 residues. Germline CDR1 reads MGHDK; CDR2 reads SYGVNS. V was pared by 6 bases and J by 4 bases, with 5 bases of the junction left unmatched. The CDR3, as DNA: TGTGCCAGCAGGGACAGGGTGGAAGGAAACACCATATATTTT. This codes for CASRDRVEGNTIYF.

This clone was found a few times. This chain links TRBV9 with TRBJ2-3; 16 positions agree with TRBD2. The CDR3 loop spans 17 amino acids. CDR1 is SGDLS, CDR2 YYNGEE, per germline. V dropped 10 bases and J dropped 1; count of bases not matched to a gene: 9. The DNA for the CDR3 is TGTGCCTCCCGGGGACTAGCGGGAGGGCCCGGCACAGATACGCAGTATTTT. It translates to CASRGLAGGPGTDTQYF.

The chain carries TRBV28 and TRBJ1-1, with D unresolved. CDR3 length equals 13 residues. V lost 7 bases and J 4 bases, leaving 13 bases between the germline ends. Germline V gene lookup returns CDR1 MDHEN and CDR2 SYDVKM. The CDR3 is CASTIDGVTEAFF. The CDR3 DNA reads as TGTGCCAGCACCATTGACGGAGTCACTGAAGCTTTCTTT.

This clone was seen a few times. The chain recombines TRBV29-1 with TRBJ1-4, with D perhaps TRBD1 (5 bases). Germline V lookup: CDR1 SQVTM, CDR2 ANQGSEA. With 4 bases removed from V and 8 bases from J, the gap between germline ends came to 23 bases. The CDR3 loop spans 16 amino acids. CDR3 sequence reads: CSVAGGPDERSEKLFF. The CDR3 DNA reads as TGCAGCGTTGCGGGGGGTCCTGACGAGAGGAGCGAAAAACTGTTTTTT.

The chain couples TRBV19 to TRBJ1-5; tentative D call: TRBD1 (6 bases). The ends were cut back, 3 bases at V and 2 bases at J, with 14 bases in the middle. The germline V gene encodes CDR1 LNHDA and CDR2 SQIVND (reference sequence). The CDR3 extends over 16 amino acids. CDR3 region: CASSITGPRGNQPQHF. CDR3 in DNA: TGTGCCAGTAGTATTACAGGGCCCCGGGGCAATCAGCCCCAGCATTTT.

A few counts support this clone. This chain uses TRBV5-1 with TRBJ2-5; 12 bases match TRBD2. V gave up 4 bases and J gave up 5 bases; unmatched junction bases: 9. Germline lookup yields CDR1 SGHRS and CDR2 YFSETQ. CDR3 length equals 16 residues. The CDR3 nucleotides read TGCGCCAGCAGCAGGAGGACTAGCGGGATGAGGGAGACCCAGTACTTC. Translating it yields CASSRRTSGMRETQYF.

To note about this clone: Different DNA sequences within this sample yield the same CDR3. The chain employs TRBV5-1 and TRBJ2-1, with 12 bases fitting TRBD2. The CDR3 has 15 amino acids. Trimming took 3 bases from V and 4 from J; bases not matched to a gene: 2. Germline-derived CDR1 and CDR2 are SGHRS and YFSETQ. This CDR3 is CASSSGLAGYNEQFF. The CDR3 DNA reads TGCGCCAGCAGCTCTGGACTAGCGGGATACAATGAGCAGTTCTTC.

J is TRBJ1-2 and V is TRBV2; D is perhaps TRBD1 (5 bases). Germline lookup yields CDR1 SNHLY and CDR2 FYNNEI. The CDR3 runs 13 residues. V shed 8 bases and J shed 4 bases, with 14 bases lying between them. In DNA form, the CDR3 reads TGTGCCAGCTCGCGGGGCGCAAGCTATGGCTACACCTTC. The encoded protein is CASSRGASYGYTF.

In its sample, this clone was seen a few times. The chain has TRBV19 and TRBJ1-5, with D tentatively TRBD1 (6 bases). The CDR3 is 16 amino acids. From germline, CDR1 is LNHDA and CDR2 SQIVND (reference sequence). Deletions cut 3 bases from V and 2 bases from J, with 14 bases between. The CDR3 DNA sequence: TGTGCCAGTAGTATTAAGGCGTCAGGGGGCAATCAGCCCCAGCATTTT. It yields the protein CASSIKASGGNQPQHF.

The genes are TRBV25-1 and TRBJ2-1; 7 nucleotides line up with TRBD1. Germline CDR1 and CDR2: MGHDK and SYGVNS. The CDR3 is made up of 14 amino acids. V trimming: 3 bases; J trimming: 6 bases; junction bases outside the gene matches: 5. Written as DNA, the CDR3 is TGTGCCAGCAGTGACCCACAGGGGCGCAATGAGCAGTTCTTC. It codes for CASSDPQGRNEQFF.

This clone was seen only a few times. The chain recombines TRBV2 with TRBJ2-5; 9 nucleotides match TRBD1. Looked up from germline, CDR1 is SNHLY and CDR2 is FYNNEI. CDR3 length: 15 amino acids. V lost 3 bases to trimming and J lost 3 bases; unmatched junction nucleotides: 5. Written as DNA, the CDR3 is TGTGCCAGCAGTGACACGGGACAGGGAGAAGAGACCCAGTACTTC. As protein: CASSDTGQGEETQYF.

This clone has only a few counts. The rearrangement links TRBV7-8 to TRBJ2-7; D is perhaps TRBD1 (6 bases). Looked up from germline, CDR1 is SGHVS and CDR2 is FQNEAQ. The CDR3 consists of 13 residues. V was shortened by 5 bases and J by 4 bases, with 12 bases between the two germline ends. CDR3 amino acids: CASSRTVRYEQYF. CDR3 bases: TGTGCCAGCAGCCGGACAGTTCGGTACGAGCAGTACTTC.

This clone occurred a few times. This chain joins TRBV5-1 and TRBJ1-1; D may be TRBD1 (6 bases). The V gene's germline CDR1 is SGHRS and CDR2 YFSETQ. CDR3 length equals 15 residues. V lost 4 bases and J 0 bases, leaving 13 bases between the germline ends. CDR3 region: CASSLGGGLNTEAFF. The CDR3 region has the DNA TGCGCCAGCAGCCTAGGGGGGGGCCTGAACACTGAAGCTTTCTTT.

This clone was seen more than once but under ten times. V usage is TRBV27 and J usage is TRBJ2-1, with D possibly being TRBD2 (6 bases). The CDR3 is 16 residues long. In germline, CDR1 is MNHEY, CDR2 SMNVEV (reference sequence). The ends were cut back, 6 bases at V and 3 bases at J, with 18 bases in the middle. The CDR3 bases are TGTGCCAGCAGAACAGTGACTAGGGGTTACTACAATGAGCAGTTCTTC. Translation: CASRTVTRGYYNEQFF.

A few counts support this clone. The gene calls are TRBV10-3 and TRBJ2-7, with 7 nucleotides matching TRBD2. The CDR3 extends over 15 amino acids. Looked up from germline, CDR1 is ENHRY and CDR2 is SYGVKD. V lost 4 bases, J lost 7 bases, and 13 bases stayed unmatched. The CDR3 DNA is TGTGCCATCAGTGGAAACGCGGGGGTTGCGGGGGAGCAGTACTTC. Its translation: CAISGNAGVAGEQYF.

This chain links TRBV4-2 with TRBJ1-2; maybe TRBD1 (6 bases). This CDR3 is 13 amino acids long. Germline assignment: CDR1 LGHNA and CDR2 YNFKEQ. Trimming took 4 bases from V and 3 from J, leaving 9 bases between them. In nucleotides, the CDR3 is TGTGCCAGCAGCCCGAAGGGGGACTATGGCTACACCTTC. The encoded protein is CASSPKGDYGYTF.

This clone has more than one count but fewer than ten. V gene TRBV9 combines with J gene TRBJ2-3, with unresolved D. Trimming removed 0 bases from V and 5 bases from J, with 7 bases in between. Germline V lookup: CDR1 SGDLS, CDR2 YYNGEE. The CDR3 sequence is 13 residues long. CDR3 in amino acids: CASSVAVGDTQYF. The CDR3 DNA reads TGTGCCAGCAGCGTAGCCGTCGGAGATACGCAGTATTTT. The whole variable domain, filled in from reference TRBV9 and TRBJ2-3, reads DSGVTQTPKHLITATGQRVTLRCSPRSGDLSVYWYQQSLDQGLQFLIQYYNGEERAKGNILERFSAQQFPDLHSELNLSSLELGDSALYFCASSVAVGDTQYFGPGTRLTVL.

This clone was seen only a few times. The V call is TRBV2, the J call TRBJ1-3; D gene uncertain. Germline CDR1 is SNHLY and CDR2 is FYNNEI. V was clipped by 7 bases and J by 4 bases, with 14 bases between them. CDR3 length: 14 residues. The CDR3 spells CASKRGPDGNTIYF. The CDR3 bases are TGTGCCAGCAAACGGGGTCCGGACGGAAACACCATATATTTT.

This clone was recorded a few times. The chain links TRBV29-1 to TRBJ2-7, with a weak D call TRBD1 (6 bases). The CDR3 consists of 13 residues. Germline V gene sequence: CDR1 SQVTM, CDR2 ANQGSEA. Trimming took off 4 bases at V and 5 bases at J, with 15 bases between the two ends. The CDR3 DNA follows: TGCAGCGTTGCGGACAGCTTCGAGGACGAGCAGTACTTC. Translating it yields CSVADSFEDEQYF.

This chain joins TRBV18 and TRBJ2-7, with TRBD1 matching over 7 bases. V lost 3 bases, J lost 5 bases, and 4 bases stayed unmatched. Germline lookup yields CDR1 KGHSH and CDR2 LQKENI. CDR3 length: 13 amino acids. This CDR3 is CASSPVTGDEQYF. CDR3 coding DNA: TGTGCCAGCTCACCGGTTACAGGGGACGAGCAGTACTTC.

The chain joins TRBV11-2 to TRBJ1-1, with TRBD1 as a possible D gene (6 bases). CDR3 length equals 15 residues. Germline lookup yields CDR1 SGHAT and CDR2 FQNNGV. V was shortened by 1 base and J by 3 bases, with 12 bases between the two germline ends. The CDR3, as DNA: TGTGCCAGCAGCTTAGGTTGGGCAGGGGACACTGAAGCTTTCTTT. It translates to CASSLGWAGDTEAFF.

The rearrangement uses TRBV6-1 and TRBJ2-7; 9 nucleotides match TRBD1. The CDR3 extends over 15 amino acids. The germline V gene encodes CDR1 MNHNS and CDR2 SASEGT. Germline trimming cut 3 bases from V and 4 bases from J; bases unmatched to any gene: 7. This CDR3 is CASSDIGQGKYEQYF. In DNA, the CDR3 is TGTGCCAGCAGTGATATTGGACAGGGGAAATACGAGCAGTACTTC.

This clone has more than one count but fewer than ten. V usage is TRBV7-2 and J usage is TRBJ2-7, with a possible D match to TRBD2 (6 bases). CDR1 and CDR2 (germline): SGHTA, FQGNSA. The CDR3 loop spans 15 amino acids. V gave up 4 bases and J gave up 3 bases, with 16 bases separating them. In DNA form, the CDR3 reads TGTGCCAGCAGCTCGAGCGGGCCGCTGGACTACGAGCAGTACTTC. Translated: CASSSSGPLDYEQYF. The full variable domain, with the rest looked up from reference TRBV7-2 and TRBJ2-7, is GAGVSQSPSNKVTEKGKDVELRCDPISGHTALYWYRQSLGQGLEFLIYFQGNSAPDKSGLPSDRFSAERTGGSVSTLTIQRTQQEDSAVYLCASSSSGPLDYEQYFGPGTRLTVT.

The chain combines TRBV19 with TRBJ2-5; 9 positions match TRBD2. Germline CDR1 LNHDA, CDR2 SQIVND (reference sequence). The CDR3 covers 15 residues. Trimming at V came to 2 bases and at J to 5 bases, leaving 6 bases not matched to a gene. The CDR3 spells CASSIQRGGGETQYF. The CDR3 bases are TGTGCCAGTAGTATACAGCGCGGGGGGGGCGAGACCCAGTACTTC.